This entry features one TCR beta chain sequence. The data derive from a study of blood T cell repertoires in COVID-19. Study-wide background: T cells, B-cell-depleted T cells, or PBMCs supplied cDNA or gDNA.

The CDR3 loop spans 13 amino acids. With 6 bases removed from V and 9 bases from J, the gap between germline ends came to 14 bases. Germline CDR1 is WNHNN and CDR2 is SYGVQD (reference sequence). Method: immunoSEQ multiplex PCR; TCRdb's copy keeps in-frame clones and lacks some. The data show approximately 170,000 clones, around 80% seen once. The clonotype originates from a woman aged 50 to 60 with acute or convalescent COVID-19. The source material was peripheral blood. The chain joins TRBV10-1 to TRBJ1-4, with D possibly being TRBD1 (6 bases). CDR3 loop: CASSGAQGQKLFF. The CDR3 DNA reads as TGCGCCAGCAGCGGAGCTCAGGGGCAAAAACTGTTTTTT.